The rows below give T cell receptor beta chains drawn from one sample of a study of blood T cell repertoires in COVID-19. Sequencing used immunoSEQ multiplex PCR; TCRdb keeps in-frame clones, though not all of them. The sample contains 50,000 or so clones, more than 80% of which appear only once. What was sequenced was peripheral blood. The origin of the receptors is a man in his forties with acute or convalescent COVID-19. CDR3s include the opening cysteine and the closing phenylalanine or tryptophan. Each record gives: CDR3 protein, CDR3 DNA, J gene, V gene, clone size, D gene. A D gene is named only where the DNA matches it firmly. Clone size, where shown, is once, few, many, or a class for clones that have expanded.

CDR3aa: CASSRQTKEYEQYF
CDR3nt: TGCGCCAGCAGCCGACAGACGAAAGAATACGAGCAGTACTTC
j_gene: TRBJ2-7
v_gene: TRBV5-1
abundance: -
d_gene: -

CDR3aa: CASSFHSTGGLSPLHF
CDR3nt: TGTGCCAGCAGTTTTCATTCGACAGGGGGTTTGTCACCCCTCCACTTT
j_gene: TRBJ1-6
v_gene: TRBV6-2/TRBV6-3
abundance: -
d_gene: TRBD1

CDR3aa: CASSQDQTGDYEQYF
CDR3nt: TGTGCCAGCAGCCAGGATCAGACAGGGGACTACGAGCAGTACTTC
j_gene: TRBJ2-7
v_gene: TRBV14
abundance: -
d_gene: TRBD1

CDR3aa: CASRPTGPLNTEAFF
CDR3nt: TGTGCCAGCAGACCGACAGGCCCCTTGAACACTGAAGCTTTCTTT
j_gene: TRBJ1-1
v_gene: TRBV6-5
abundance: once
d_gene: -

CDR3aa: CASSPGLAGGETQYF
CDR3nt: TGTGCCAGCAGCCCGGGACTAGCGGGGGGGGAGACCCAGTACTTC
j_gene: TRBJ2-5
v_gene: TRBV11-3
abundance: -
d_gene: TRBD2

CDR3aa: CASSFLAGSSYNEQFF
CDR3nt: TGTGCCAGCAGCTTTCTAGCGGGTTCCTCCTACAATGAGCAGTTCTTC
j_gene: TRBJ2-1
v_gene: TRBV11-2
abundance: once
d_gene: TRBD2

CDR3aa: CASSLGLASTDTQYF
CDR3nt: TGTGCCAGCAGCTTAGGACTAGCAAGCACAGATACGCAGTATTTT
j_gene: TRBJ2-3
v_gene: TRBV7-9
abundance: -
d_gene: TRBD2

CDR3aa: CSARDRTQYF
CDR3nt: TGCAGTGCTAGGGACAGGACCCAGTACTTC
j_gene: TRBJ2-5
v_gene: TRBV20-1
abundance: -
d_gene: -

CDR3aa: CASSVGLGTFF
CDR3nt: -
j_gene: TRBJ1-1
v_gene: TRBV6-6
abundance: -
d_gene: -

CDR3aa: CARADSGANVLTF
CDR3nt: TGTGCCAGAGCAGATTCTGGGGCCAACGTCCTGACTTTC
j_gene: TRBJ2-6
v_gene: TRBV5-3
abundance: -
d_gene: -

CDR3aa: CASSLIPHTGDGEQYF
CDR3nt: TGTGCCAGCAGTTTAATCCCTCACACAGGGGATGGCGAGCAGTACTTC
j_gene: TRBJ2-7
v_gene: TRBV6-6
abundance: -
d_gene: TRBD1

CDR3aa: CASRRGGPQETQYF
CDR3nt: TGTGCCAGCAGGCGGGGTGGGCCACAAGAGACCCAGTACTTC
j_gene: TRBJ2-5
v_gene: TRBV3-1/TRBV3-2
abundance: -
d_gene: -

CDR3aa: CASSPGGQKTDTQYF
CDR3nt: TGCGCCAGCAGCCCCGGGGGACAGAAAACAGATACGCAGTATTTT
j_gene: TRBJ2-3
v_gene: TRBV5-1
abundance: -
d_gene: -

CDR3aa: CSATGGNTIYF
CDR3nt: TGCAGTGCTACAGGGGGAAACACCATATATTTT
j_gene: TRBJ1-3
v_gene: TRBV20-1
abundance: -
d_gene: -

CDR3aa: CASNDPGATETQYF
CDR3nt: TGTGCCAGCAATGATCCAGGGGCGACAGAGACCCAGTACTTC
j_gene: TRBJ2-5
v_gene: TRBV25-1
abundance: -
d_gene: -

CDR3aa: CASSLTRGHYLHSNQPQHF
CDR3nt: TGTGCCAGCAGCCTCACCAGGGGACACTACCTTCATAGCAATCAGCCCCAGCATTTT
j_gene: TRBJ1-5
v_gene: TRBV21-1
abundance: -
d_gene: -

CDR3aa: CASIGGDFGTEAFF
CDR3nt: TGTGCCAGCATAGGGGGGGACTTCGGCACTGAAGCTTTCTTT
j_gene: TRBJ1-1
v_gene: TRBV6-5
abundance: few
d_gene: -

CDR3aa: CASSISGSYNSPLHF
CDR3nt: TGTGCCAGTAGTATTAGTGGCTCCTATAATTCACCCCTCCACTTT
j_gene: TRBJ1-6
v_gene: TRBV19
abundance: -
d_gene: -

CDR3aa: CASSLGNYGYTF
CDR3nt: TGTGCCAGCAGCTTAGGAAACTACGGCTACACCTTC
j_gene: TRBJ1-2
v_gene: TRBV11-2
abundance: -
d_gene: -

CDR3aa: CASSASGGYTDTQYF
CDR3nt: TGTGCCAGCAGCGCTAGCGGGGGCTATACAGATACGCAGTATTTT
j_gene: TRBJ2-3
v_gene: TRBV9
abundance: -
d_gene: TRBD2

CDR3aa: CAISASGGNQPQHF
CDR3nt: TGTGCCATCAGTGCCTCGGGGGGGAATCAGCCCCAGCATTTT
j_gene: TRBJ1-5
v_gene: TRBV10-3
abundance: -
d_gene: -

CDR3aa: CAISESTGSNSPLHF
CDR3nt: TGTGCCATCAGTGAGTCAACAGGGAGTAATTCACCCCTCCACTTT
j_gene: TRBJ1-6
v_gene: TRBV10-3
abundance: -
d_gene: -

CDR3aa: CASSGDRTEAFF
CDR3nt: TGTGCCAGCAGTGGGGACAGAACAGAAGCTTTCTTT
j_gene: TRBJ1-1
v_gene: TRBV2
abundance: few
d_gene: TRBD1

CDR3aa: CASKESIEAFF
CDR3nt: TGTGCCAGCAAAGAGAGCATTGAAGCTTTCTTT
j_gene: TRBJ1-1
v_gene: TRBV2
abundance: -
d_gene: -

CDR3aa: CASKREDYGYTF
CDR3nt: TGTGCCAGTAAACGGGAGGACTATGGCTACACCTTC
j_gene: TRBJ1-2
v_gene: TRBV19
abundance: once
d_gene: -

CDR3aa: CATSRDLIGASMNTEAFF
CDR3nt: TGTGCCACCAGCAGAGATCTGATAGGAGCAAGCATGAACACTGAAGCTTTCTTT
j_gene: TRBJ1-1
v_gene: TRBV15
abundance: -
d_gene: -

CDR3aa: CASCRGDTQYF
CDR3nt: TGTGCCAGTTGCAGGGGGGATACGCAGTATTTT
j_gene: TRBJ2-3
v_gene: TRBV2
abundance: -
d_gene: TRBD1

CDR3aa: CASSVTRGEQFF
CDR3nt: TGTGCCAGCAGCGTTACCCGGGGTGAGCAGTTCTTC
j_gene: TRBJ2-1
v_gene: TRBV7-9
abundance: -
d_gene: -

CDR3aa: CASSHYTDTQYF
CDR3nt: TGTGCCAGCAGCCACTACACAGATACGCAGTATTTT
j_gene: TRBJ2-3
v_gene: TRBV14
abundance: once
d_gene: -

CDR3aa: CASSDGQGYGYTF
CDR3nt: TGTGCCAGCAGCGATGGACAAGGCTATGGCTACACCTTC
j_gene: TRBJ1-2
v_gene: TRBV7-2
abundance: -
d_gene: -

CDR3aa: CSVGQGENQPQHF
CDR3nt: TGCAGCGTGGGACAGGGGGAAAATCAGCCCCAGCATTTT
j_gene: TRBJ1-5
v_gene: TRBV29-1
abundance: -
d_gene: TRBD1

CDR3aa: CASSLRQGDGYTF
CDR3nt: TGTGCCAGCAGCTTGAGGCAGGGGGATGGCTACACCTTC
j_gene: TRBJ1-2
v_gene: TRBV5-6
abundance: -
d_gene: TRBD1

CDR3aa: CASSLSTGGQETQYF
CDR3nt: TGCGCCAGCAGCCTCTCTACAGGGGGCCAAGAGACCCAGTACTTC
j_gene: TRBJ2-5
v_gene: TRBV5-1
abundance: -
d_gene: TRBD1

CDR3aa: CASSFRDRQNDEQYF
CDR3nt: TGTGCCAGCAGCTTCCGTGACAGGCAGAATGACGAGCAGTACTTC
j_gene: TRBJ2-7
v_gene: TRBV11-2
abundance: -
d_gene: -

CDR3aa: CATSLGGETQYF
CDR3nt: TGTGCCACCAGTTTGGGGGGAGAGACCCAGTACTTC
j_gene: TRBJ2-5
v_gene: TRBV24-1
abundance: -
d_gene: -

CDR3aa: CASRLYPQGRGTEAFF
CDR3nt: TGTGCCAGCCGCCTCTACCCACAGGGTCGCGGCACTGAAGCTTTCTTT
j_gene: TRBJ1-1
v_gene: TRBV7-2
abundance: few
d_gene: -

CDR3aa: CASRLLQGAQNSPLHF
CDR3nt: TGTGCCAGCAGACTCCTACAGGGGGCCCAGAATTCACCCCTCCACTTT
j_gene: TRBJ1-6
v_gene: TRBV28
abundance: -
d_gene: TRBD1

CDR3aa: CASSPPNPGQGLNQPQHF
CDR3nt: TGTGCCAGCTCACCACCCAACCCGGGACAGGGCCTCAATCAGCCCCAGCATTTT
j_gene: TRBJ1-5
v_gene: TRBV18
abundance: -
d_gene: TRBD1

CDR3aa: CARARRKETQYF
CDR3nt: TGTGCCAGAGCCCGCAGGAAGGAGACCCAGTACTTC
j_gene: TRBJ2-5
v_gene: TRBV2
abundance: -
d_gene: -

CDR3aa: CASSLAYQGQTQYF
CDR3nt: TGTGCCAGCAGCTTAGCGTACCAGGGCCAGACCCAGTACTTC
j_gene: TRBJ2-5
v_gene: TRBV7-2
abundance: once
d_gene: -

CDR3aa: CASSSRQGGGNEQFF
CDR3nt: TGTGCCAGCAGCTCCCGACAGGGGGGGGGCAATGAGCAGTTCTTC
j_gene: TRBJ2-1
v_gene: TRBV5-5
abundance: once
d_gene: TRBD1

CDR3aa: CASSAGQGMGNTIYF
CDR3nt: TGTGCCAGCAGCGCAGGACAGGGAATGGGAAACACCATATATTTT
j_gene: TRBJ1-3
v_gene: TRBV13
abundance: -
d_gene: TRBD1

CDR3aa: CATGTSGRGTYNEQFF
CDR3nt: TGTGCCACCGGGACTAGCGGGAGGGGAACCTACAATGAGCAGTTCTTC
j_gene: TRBJ2-1
v_gene: TRBV15
abundance: -
d_gene: TRBD2

CDR3aa: CASSKASGNQPQHF
CDR3nt: TGTGCCAGCAGCAAAGCCTCAGGCAATCAGCCCCAGCATTTT
j_gene: TRBJ1-5
v_gene: TRBV21-1
abundance: -
d_gene: -

CDR3aa: CASRKAGSTDTQYF
CDR3nt: TGTGCCAGCAGAAAGGCGGGTAGCACAGATACGCAGTATTTT
j_gene: TRBJ2-3
v_gene: TRBV5-5
abundance: -
d_gene: -

CDR3aa: CASSQGQAPLKQPQHF
CDR3nt: TGTGCCAGCAGCCAAGGACAGGCGCCCTTGAAGCAGCCCCAGCATTTT
j_gene: TRBJ1-5
v_gene: TRBV11-3
abundance: -
d_gene: TRBD1

CDR3aa: CASSPPRESGNTIYF
CDR3nt: TGTGCCAGCAGTCCCCCCCGTGAGTCTGGAAACACCATATATTTT
j_gene: TRBJ1-3
v_gene: TRBV28
abundance: -
d_gene: -

CDR3aa: CASSPGQGGYGYTF
CDR3nt: TGTGCCAGCAGCCCGGGACAGGGTGGGTATGGCTACACCTTC
j_gene: TRBJ1-2
v_gene: TRBV6-5
abundance: -
d_gene: TRBD1

CDR3aa: CASSEHRGGDTEAFF
CDR3nt: TGTGCCAGCAGTGAACACCGGGGTGGGGACACTGAAGCTTTCTTT
j_gene: TRBJ1-1
v_gene: TRBV25-1
abundance: -
d_gene: -

CDR3aa: CASSLQSFVRTLIRNEQFF
CDR3nt: TGCGCCAGCAGCTTGCAGTCTTTCGTCCGGACTCTTATTCGCAATGAGCAGTTCTTC
j_gene: TRBJ2-1
v_gene: TRBV5-1
abundance: -
d_gene: -

CDR3aa: CASSGLAGTDTQYF
CDR3nt: TGCGCCAGCAGCGGGCTAGCGGGGACAGATACGCAGTATTTT
j_gene: TRBJ2-3
v_gene: TRBV5-1
abundance: -
d_gene: TRBD2

CDR3aa: CASPGQQHGTGELFF
CDR3nt: TGTGCCTCACCGGGACAGCAACACGGGACCGGGGAGCTGTTTTTT
j_gene: TRBJ2-2
v_gene: TRBV30
abundance: -
d_gene: TRBD1

CDR3aa: CASRQGGETQYF
CDR3nt: TGTGCCAGTAGACAGGGAGGAGAGACCCAGTACTTC
j_gene: TRBJ2-5
v_gene: TRBV6-5
abundance: -
d_gene: -

CDR3aa: CASSLDTSNYGYTF
CDR3nt: TGTGCCAGCAGCTTAGACACCTCTAACTATGGCTACACCTTC
j_gene: TRBJ1-2
v_gene: TRBV7-9
abundance: -
d_gene: -

CDR3aa: CASSPGTSTDTQYF
CDR3nt: TGTGCCAGCAGCCCCGGGACAAGCACAGATACGCAGTATTTT
j_gene: TRBJ2-3
v_gene: TRBV6-4
abundance: -
d_gene: -

CDR3aa: CASSEGQNTEAFF
CDR3nt: TGTGCCAGCAGTGAGGGACAGAACACTGAAGCTTTCTTT
j_gene: TRBJ1-1
v_gene: TRBV21-1
abundance: once
d_gene: -

CDR3aa: CASSPPGARVQGTQYF
CDR3nt: TGTGCCAGCTCACCACCGGGGGCCAGGGTTCAAGGGACCCAGTACTTC
j_gene: TRBJ2-5
v_gene: TRBV18
abundance: -
d_gene: -